The 6 T cell receptor beta chains below come from one sample, sequenced in a study of T-cell memory formation after mild COVID-19. In TCRdb, the 5' RACE reads were re-called with MiXCR into one record per CDR3 protein. Of around 300,000 distinct CDR3 sequences listed, roughly 8.2% are singletons. The sample consisted of PBMCs or a T cell subset sorted from them (not recorded which). These TCRs come from a man in his late teens or twenties who had mild COVID-19 (a few samples of this study predate the infection). Cell type and time point are not known.

This clonotype was observed a handful of times. The CDR3 reads CASRRLAGDNEQFF. The CDR3 DNA follows: TGCGCCAGCAGACGACTAGCGGGGGACAATGAGCAGTTCTTC. The chain has TRBV10-2 and TRBJ2-1, with TRBD2 identical over 12 bases. The CDR3 is made up of 14 amino acids. The junction had 2 bases not matched to a gene; V was cut back by 6 bases and J by 5 bases. Germline values: CDR1 WSHSY, CDR2 SAAADI.

This clonotype appeared a few times. The chain is built from TRBV7-9 and TRBJ1-2, with TRBD1 matching over 8 bases. Trimming cost V 5 bases and J 2 bases; bases outside gene matches: 4. The CDR3 contains 14 residues. Germline CDR1 is SEHNR and CDR2 is FQNEAQ (reference sequence). Here the CDR3 DNA reads TGTGCCAGCAGCGGACAGGGCGGGAACTATGGCTACACCTTC. Translation gives CASSGQGGNYGYTF.

This clonotype was observed a handful of times. The genes are TRBV4-1 and TRBJ2-7; D is uncertain. CDR1 is MGHRA and CDR2 is YSYEKL in the germline V gene. Between the trimmed V and J ends, which lost 4 bases and 3 bases, there was a span of 10 bases. The CDR3 extends over 13 amino acids. The CDR3 here is CASSPWVGYEQYV. In DNA form, the CDR3 reads TGCGCCAGCAGCCCGTGGGTTGGCTACGAGCAGTACGTC.

This clonotype has at least ten counts. The rearrangement links TRBV5-1 to TRBJ1-2, with D unresolved. Germline CDR1 reads SGHRS; CDR2 reads YFSETQ. V gave up 0 bases and J gave up 8 bases, with 14 bases separating them. CDR3 length: 14 amino acids. The CDR3: CASSLAPRTDGYTF. DNA for the CDR3: TGCGCCAGCAGCTTGGCCCCCAGAACGGACGGCTACACCTTC. Full variable domain (rest looked up from reference TRBV5-1 and TRBJ1-2): KAGVTQTPRYLIKTRGQQVTLSCSPISGHRSVSWYQQTPGQGLQFLFEYFSETQRNKGNFPGRFSGRQFSNSRSEMNVSTLELGDSALYLCASSLAPRTDGYTFGSGTRLTVV.

The genes are TRBV7-6 and TRBJ2-6; TRBD1 or TRBD2 may be the D gene (5 bases each). Trimming shortened V by 2 bases and J by 12 bases, and 11 bases separated the two germline ends. Looked up from germline, CDR1 is SGHVS and CDR2 is FNYEAQ. The CDR3 totals 13 residues. CDR3 residues: CASSLSRGGVLTF. The CDR3 DNA reads TGTGCCAGCAGCTTATCGAGGGGTGGCGTCCTGACTTTC.

This clonotype was detected many times. The V gene is TRBV18, the J gene TRBJ2-7, with D possibly matching TRBD1 (6 bases). V lost 3 bases and J 2 bases, leaving 11 bases between the germline ends. This CDR3 comprises 14 residues. The V gene's germline CDR1 is KGHSH and CDR2 LQKENI. The CDR3 DNA is TGTGCCAGCTCACCCGGCACAGGGCCCTACGAGCAGTACTTC. This gives the protein CASSPGTGPYEQYF.